The 11 T cell receptor beta chains reported below all come from one sample, sequenced in a study of human CD8 memory T cell subsets. Early memory CD8+ T cells that were CCR7+ PD-1+ TIGIT+ and had exhausted-like traits were the TPEX cells. Investigators built TCR beta libraries using UMI-labeled 5' RACE. No DNA is given; TCRdb re-called the 5' RACE reads and lists each CDR3 protein once. Its table records some 10,000 distinct CDR3 sequences. The sample was CD8+ T cells from PBMCs. Every receptor here comes from a human donor in good health.

The J gene is TRBJ1-3, the V gene TRBV12-3 or TRBV12-4. The CDR3 covers 14 residues. The CDR3 loop reads CASSYDSAGNTIYF.

The rearrangement joins TRBV7-9 to TRBJ2-1; TCRdb names TRBD1, which stays unverified in the absence of DNA. The CDR3 spans 16 residues. Germline V gene sequence: CDR1 SEHNR, CDR2 FQNEAQ (reference sequence). The CDR3 spells CASSSRGVSSYNEQFF.

The chain uses TRBV7-9 and TRBJ2-1. The CDR3 is made up of 12 amino acids. Germline lookup yields CDR1 SEHNR and CDR2 FQNEAQ (reference sequence). CDR3 region: CASSLRSNEQFF.

This clonotype is labeled large based on frequency. The chain carries TRBV20-1 and TRBJ1-2; lacking DNA, the TRBD1 call made by TCRdb goes unchecked. Germline CDR1 DFQATT, CDR2 SNEGSKA (reference sequence). This CDR3 contains 17 residues. CDR3 loop: CSARDWVLTGEVYGYTF.

This chain links TRBV2 with TRBJ2-7; TCRdb names TRBD1, which stays unverified in the absence of DNA. The CDR3 consists of 16 residues. Looked up from germline, CDR1 is SNHLY and CDR2 is FYNNEI. The CDR3 sequence: CASSARLEGILYEQYF.

This rearrangement joins TRBV20-1 to TRBJ2-1. CDR1 is DFQATT, CDR2 SNEGSKA, per germline (reference sequence). This CDR3 has 11 residues. The CDR3 spells CSARLYNEQFF.

V gene TRBV20-1 combines with J gene TRBJ1-1; TCRdb indicates TRBD1, and absent DNA this call remains unverified. The CDR3 has 15 residues. The V gene's germline CDR1 is DFQATT and CDR2 SNEGSKA (reference sequence). CDR3 loop: CSATLPGQGGAEAFF.

J is TRBJ1-1 and V is TRBV5-1; TCRdb lists TRBD1, though no DNA is available to test this call. Germline CDR1 and CDR2: SGHRS and YFSETQ. The CDR3 sequence is 16 residues long. The CDR3 protein is CASSNRDRLNTIEAFF.

The chain recombines TRBV6-6 with TRBJ2-7; the TCRdb call, TRBD2, lacks DNA for checking. The CDR3 extends over 16 amino acids. Germline loops: CDR1 MNHNY, CDR2 SVGAGI (reference sequence). The CDR3 sequence is CASSSDPLTGSYEQYF.

This CDR3 reads CASSEAQGVEQFF. The chain carries TRBV2 and TRBJ2-1; the TCRdb call, TRBD1, lacks DNA for checking. Germline assignment: CDR1 SNHLY and CDR2 FYNNEI. This CDR3 region has 13 residues.

The chain is built from TRBV5-6 and TRBJ2-1; TCRdb picks TRBD1, but there is no DNA to check that call. Germline-derived CDR1 and CDR2 are SGHDT and YYEEEE. The CDR3 runs 14 residues. The CDR3 region is CASSFRDKSHEQFF.